This T cell receptor beta chain was profiled in a study of T-cell memory formation after mild COVID-19 (dated by TCRdb to the early 2020s). Notes on the research overall: TCR sequence clusters from the two donors were largely donor specific. In a couple of donors, T-cell clones that expanded and contracted after mild COVID-19 were tracked by sequencing TCRalpha and TCRbeta repertoires over time. Two young, previously healthy adult volunteers, one female and one male, were included in the cohort. Summary of the overall study and its limitations: SARS-CoV-2 specificity of the second-wave clones peaking on day 37 was not confirmed. Some responding clones were detected in pre-infection memory, which suggested that pre-existing cross-reactive memory T cells had joined the SARS-CoV-2 response. Only a couple of mild cases were covered by the study, and larger cohorts that include severe cases with pre-infection samples were considered necessary. Balanced CD4/CD8 phenotypes were observed for clones contracting from day 15 to 85, whereas a bias towards CD4+ was observed for a second wave of clones expanding from day 15 to 37. Contracting CD4+ clones were found mainly in CM and EM memory subsets, while CD8+ clones were enriched in EMRA.

Data came from an Illumina NovaSeq 6000. TCRalpha and TCRbeta cDNA libraries were constructed by 5'RACE with constant-segment primers, with sample barcodes and unique molecular identifiers being introduced. Trizol reagent was used to extract RNA from every sample. Amplification of the libraries took two PCR steps, and the second step added a second sample barcode plus Illumina TruSeq adapters. Sequencing of the libraries was done on an Illumina NovaSeq, producing 2 x 150 bp paired-end reads. The study's processing was this. With migec v1.2.7, reads were demultiplexed and then collapsed into UMI-guided consensus sequences. Using mixcr v2.1.11, UMI consensuses were aligned to TRA and TRB V and J templates and then assembled into clonotypes. Clonotypes were classified as expanded or contracted when called significant by both edgeR and NoisET, with noise models trained on biological replicates. edgeR calls used a false discovery rate-adjusted p below 0.01 and a log2 fold-change threshold of 1. As an exploratory analysis of dynamics, max-normalized trajectories of the 1000 most abundant clonotypes were examined by PCA with hierarchical clustering. Separately sequenced CD4+ and CD8+ repertoires were used to assign the CD4 or CD8 phenotype of responding clones. In-frame beta chains were kept once TCRdb had trimmed the public reads at Q25 with fastp and called clones with MiXCR. Identical CDR3 protein sequences are pooled into one entry, listed with their most common genes and DNA. TCRdb, rather than the study authors, made the V and J calls. The sample records about 430,000 distinct CDR3 sequences, approximately 18% of which are singletons. Roughly 21% of the sample belongs to the ten largest clones.

Reading from cysteine to phenylalanine, the CDR3 counts 18 amino acids. The retained sequence is limited to the CDR3, 54 bases, with the frame set at the first base. Here V drops 5 bases and J drops 3 bases, and the junction holds 15 bases not matched to any gene. From a lookup of the germline V gene, CDR1 and CDR2 are SGHTA and FQGNSA. As for this clonotype: Its cognate antigen has yet to be identified. Within one base of it there is no much larger clone, and no base qualities were kept.

Ficoll-Paque density gradient centrifugation was used to isolate PBMCs. The TCR comes from a man aged 18 to 30 who had mild COVID-19 (a few samples of this study predate the infection). The sample titles of this study are shuffled in the database, so cell type and time point are left out; the donor was told from shared clones. The sequenced sample consisted of PBMCs or a T cell subset sorted from them (not recorded which). In this chain, TRBV7-2 is recombined with TRBJ1-5; a stretch of 8 junction bases matches TRBD1. The CDR3: CASSRGTGGRYINQPQHF. The nucleotides read TGTGCCAGCAGCCGTGGGACAGGCGGACGCTATATCAATCAGCCCCAGCATTTT. Reference TRBV7-2 and TRBJ1-5 proteins supply the regions before and after the CDR3; the full variable domain is: GAGVSQSPSNKVTEKGKDVELRCDPISGHTALYWYRQSLGQGLEFLIYFQGNSAPDKSGLPSDRFSAERTGGSVSTLTIQRTQQEDSAVYLCASSRGTGGRYINQPQHFGDGTRLSIL.